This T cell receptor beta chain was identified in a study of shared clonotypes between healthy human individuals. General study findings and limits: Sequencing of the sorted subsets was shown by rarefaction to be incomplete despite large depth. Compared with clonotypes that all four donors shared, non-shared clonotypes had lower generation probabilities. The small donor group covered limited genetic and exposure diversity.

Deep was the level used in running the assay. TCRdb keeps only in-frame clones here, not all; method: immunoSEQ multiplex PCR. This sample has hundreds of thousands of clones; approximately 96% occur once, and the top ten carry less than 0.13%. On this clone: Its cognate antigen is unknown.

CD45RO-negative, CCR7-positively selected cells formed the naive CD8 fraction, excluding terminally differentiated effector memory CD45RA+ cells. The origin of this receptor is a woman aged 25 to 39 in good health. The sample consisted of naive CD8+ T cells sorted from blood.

The CDR3 region is CASSLGQLLREEQFF. CDR3 coding DNA: TGCGCCAGCAGCCTGGGACAGCTACTCAGGGAGGAGCAGTTCTTC. The V call is TRBV4-1, the J call TRBJ2-1; 7 bases align to TRBD1. Germline V gene sequence: CDR1 MGHRA, CDR2 YSYEKL. Trimming removed 4 bases from V and 10 bases from J; junction bases left unmatched: 13. The CDR3 covers 15 residues.